The table lists the clone carrying this TCR beta chain with many counts. Antigen unknown. This specimen belongs to a study of T cell repertoires in cytomegalovirus infection. Study details: Shared public TCR beta signatures pointed to both CMV infection and a matching HLA type. Study results and caveats: Summed frequency of shared TCR beta families picked out CMV carriers who also had the relevant HLA. In two of eight donors, the top clonotype was HLA-C-restricted CMV-specific.

The CDR3 runs 16 residues. With 0 bases removed from V and 8 bases from J, the gap between germline ends came to 17 bases. From the reads, TCRdb called clonotypes with MiXCR, one entry per CDR3 protein. There are around 300,000 distinct CDR3 sequences in the sample; over 7.5% occur only once, and 4.3% lies in the top ten. The TCR sequence derives from a human donor in good health (CMV status not recorded). Some clones in this sample may be carry-over from other donors' samples. The rearrangement uses TRBV12-3 or TRBV12-4 and TRBJ2-1; possible D gene TRBD2, 5 bases. What was sequenced was PBMCs. The CDR3 here is CASSLAGGPLRDEQFF. CDR3 coding DNA: TGTGCCAGCAGTTTAGCGGGTGGCCCTCTGAGGGATGAGCAGTTCTTC.